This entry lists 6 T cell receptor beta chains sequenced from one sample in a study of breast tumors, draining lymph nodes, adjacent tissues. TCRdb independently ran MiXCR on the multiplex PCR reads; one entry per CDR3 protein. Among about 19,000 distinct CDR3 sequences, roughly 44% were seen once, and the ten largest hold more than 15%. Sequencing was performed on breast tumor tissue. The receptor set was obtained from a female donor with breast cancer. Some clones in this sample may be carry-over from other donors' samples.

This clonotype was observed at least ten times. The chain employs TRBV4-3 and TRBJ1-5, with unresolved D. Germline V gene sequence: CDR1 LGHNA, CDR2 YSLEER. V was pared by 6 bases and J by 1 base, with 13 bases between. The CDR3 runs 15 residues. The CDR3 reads CASSQSARSNQPQHF. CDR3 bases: TGCGCCAGCAGTCAGTCAGCAAGAAGCAATCAGCCCCAGCATTTT.

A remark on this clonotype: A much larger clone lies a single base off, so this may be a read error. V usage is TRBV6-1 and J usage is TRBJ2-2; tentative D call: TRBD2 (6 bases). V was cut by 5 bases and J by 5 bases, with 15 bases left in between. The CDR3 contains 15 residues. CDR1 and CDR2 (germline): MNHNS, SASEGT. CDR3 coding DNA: TGTGCCAGCAGTCAAGACCCCGGGGGTACCGGGGAGCTGTTTTTT. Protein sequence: CASSQDPGGTGELFF.

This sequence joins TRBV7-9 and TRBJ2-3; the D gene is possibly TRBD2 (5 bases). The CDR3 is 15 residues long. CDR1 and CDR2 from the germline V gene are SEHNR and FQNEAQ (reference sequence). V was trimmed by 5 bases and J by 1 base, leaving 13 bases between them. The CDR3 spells CASSVMTTGTDTQYF. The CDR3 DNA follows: TGTGCCAGCAGCGTTATGACTACTGGCACAGATACGCAGTATTTT.

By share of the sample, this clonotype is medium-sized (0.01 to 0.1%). CDR3 loop: CASSLSVGEQFF. The DNA for the CDR3 is TGTGCCAGCAGCTTATCGGTAGGGGAGCAGTTCTTC. This rearrangement joins TRBV7-2 to TRBJ2-1; D is unresolved. Germline V lookup: CDR1 SGHTA, CDR2 FQGNSA. Trimming stripped 2 bases from V and 10 bases from J, with 9 bases between. This CDR3 spans 12 amino acids.

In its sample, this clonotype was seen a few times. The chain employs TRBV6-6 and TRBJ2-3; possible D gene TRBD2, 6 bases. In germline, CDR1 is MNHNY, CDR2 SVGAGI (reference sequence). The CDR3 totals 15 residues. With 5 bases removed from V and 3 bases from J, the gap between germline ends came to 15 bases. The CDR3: CASSHQSSATDTQYF. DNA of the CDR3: TGTGCCAGCAGTCACCAGTCTAGCGCAACAGATACGCAGTATTTT.

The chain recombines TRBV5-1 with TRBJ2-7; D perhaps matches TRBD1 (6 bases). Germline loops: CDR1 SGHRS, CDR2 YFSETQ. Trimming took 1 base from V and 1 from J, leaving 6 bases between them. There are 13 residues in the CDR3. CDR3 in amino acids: CASSLTGSYEQYF. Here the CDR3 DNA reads TGCGCCAGCAGCTTGACAGGGTCCTACGAGCAGTACTTC.